The present T cell receptor (beta chain) was sequenced within a study of technical replicates of blood from a handful of donors. CDR1 and CDR2 (germline): SGHTA, FQGTGA. The CDR3 runs to 14 residues. Trimming stripped 8 bases from V and 2 bases from J, with 10 bases between. The data were produced by immunoSEQ multiplex PCR, yet TCRdb's version contains in-frame clones alone and is incomplete. The table shows 75,000 to 85,000 clones, with more than 90% occurring only once. This sequence joins TRBV7-3 and TRBJ2-6, with a weak D call TRBD2 (5 bases). The sample taken for sequencing was T cells isolated from PBMCs. This TCR came from a human donor in good health. The DNA for the CDR3 is TGTGCCAGCGGACGGGAAGCTGGGGCCAACGTCCTGACTTTC. Residues: CASGREAGANVLTF.